The rows below give T cell receptor beta chains drawn from one sample of a study of monozygotic twins with inflammatory bowel disease. One entry per CDR3 protein, without DNA, is what TCRdb gives after re-calling the 5' RACE reads. This listing includes roughly 170,000 distinct CDR3 sequences. The sequencing sample was made of blood. These receptors were obtained from a human donor with ulcerative colitis or Crohn's disease, or a healthy co-twin of an affected twin (not recorded which). Each CDR3 is given with its conserved first and last residue.

cdr3_aa,j_call,v_call
CATSRDSYTGELFF,TRBJ2-2,TRBV15
CASSEPTGGGSPLHF,TRBJ1-6,TRBV6-1
CASSQEGTGGTAQYF,TRBJ2-5,TRBV4-3
CASSQETSWSYEQYF,TRBJ2-7,TRBV18
CASSKVGRDTQYF,TRBJ2-3,TRBV19
CASRLRGGGNTIYF,TRBJ1-3,TRBV6-1
CASSPERTGSEQFF,TRBJ2-1,TRBV12-3/TRBV12-4
CASSSSIAYEQYF,TRBJ2-7,TRBV11-2
CASSLSRDGTQYF,TRBJ2-5,TRBV11-3
CSASQRGFYEQYF,TRBJ2-7,TRBV20-1
CASSLPDLSYGYTF,TRBJ1-2,TRBV6-6
CASSPGTEVYGYTF,TRBJ1-2,TRBV5-1
CASSSPRSAFF,TRBJ1-1,TRBV12-3/TRBV12-4
CASSPHYRTSAPYEQYF,TRBJ2-7,TRBV7-2
CSALDRSPYEQYF,TRBJ2-7,TRBV20-1
CASSERAAAGNTIYF,TRBJ1-3,TRBV6-1
CARRGNNNQPQHF,TRBJ1-5,TRBV5-1
CASSYSNKSPQHF,TRBJ1-5,TRBV6-2/TRBV6-3
CASSYRTGGFSNQPQHF,TRBJ1-5,TRBV6-2/TRBV6-3
CSARDLGQGNTGELFF,TRBJ2-2,TRBV20-1
CSAPHRTAGNTIYF,TRBJ1-3,TRBV20-1
CASTEGTANQPQHF,TRBJ1-5,TRBV28
CAISGTGKGYEQYF,TRBJ2-7,TRBV10-3
CASSLQERGEQFF,TRBJ2-1,TRBV12-3/TRBV12-4
CASSVGTSVTQYF,TRBJ2-5,TRBV9
CASRRSGGAGTGELFF,TRBJ2-2,TRBV5-1